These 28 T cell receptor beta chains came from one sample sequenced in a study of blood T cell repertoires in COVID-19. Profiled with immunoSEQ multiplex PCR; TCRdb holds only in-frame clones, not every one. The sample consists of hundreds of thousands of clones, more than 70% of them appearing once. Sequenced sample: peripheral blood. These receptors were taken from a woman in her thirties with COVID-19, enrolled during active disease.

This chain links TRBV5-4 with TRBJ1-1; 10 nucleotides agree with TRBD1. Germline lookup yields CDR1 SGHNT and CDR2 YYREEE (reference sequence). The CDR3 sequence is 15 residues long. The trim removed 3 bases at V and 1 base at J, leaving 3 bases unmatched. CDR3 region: CASSSTGGWNTEAFF. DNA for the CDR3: TGTGCCAGCAGCTCGACAGGGGGCTGGAACACTGAAGCTTTCTTT.

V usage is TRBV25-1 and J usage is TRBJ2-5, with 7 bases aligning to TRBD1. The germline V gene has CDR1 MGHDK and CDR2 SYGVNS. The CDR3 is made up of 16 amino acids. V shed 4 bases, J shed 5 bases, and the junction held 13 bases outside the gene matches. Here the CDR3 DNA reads TGTGCCAGCAGTGGCTTCCTGACAGGGACACGCGAGACCCAGTACTTC. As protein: CASSGFLTGTRETQYF.

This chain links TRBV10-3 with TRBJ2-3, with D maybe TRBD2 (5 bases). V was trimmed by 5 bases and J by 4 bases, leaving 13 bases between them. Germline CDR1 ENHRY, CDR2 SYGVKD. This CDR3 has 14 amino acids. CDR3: CAISQTLASDTQYF. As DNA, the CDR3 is TGTGCCATCAGTCAGACCCTAGCTTCAGATACGCAGTATTTT.

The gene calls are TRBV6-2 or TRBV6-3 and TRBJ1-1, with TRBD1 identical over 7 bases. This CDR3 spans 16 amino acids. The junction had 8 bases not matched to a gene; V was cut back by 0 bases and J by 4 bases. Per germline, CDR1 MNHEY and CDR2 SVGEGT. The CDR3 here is CASSYSVDRDRTEAFF. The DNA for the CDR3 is TGTGCCAGCAGTTACTCAGTTGACAGGGATCGCACTGAAGCTTTCTTT.

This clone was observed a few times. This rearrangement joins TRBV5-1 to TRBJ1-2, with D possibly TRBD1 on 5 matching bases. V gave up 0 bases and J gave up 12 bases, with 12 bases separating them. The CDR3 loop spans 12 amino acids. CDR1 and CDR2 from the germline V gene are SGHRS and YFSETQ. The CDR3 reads CASSLAGIDHTF. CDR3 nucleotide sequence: TGCGCCAGCAGCTTGGCAGGGATCGACCACACCTTC.

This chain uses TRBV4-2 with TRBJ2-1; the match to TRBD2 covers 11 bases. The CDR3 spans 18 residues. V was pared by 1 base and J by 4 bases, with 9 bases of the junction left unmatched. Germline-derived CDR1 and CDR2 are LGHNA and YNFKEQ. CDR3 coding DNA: TGTGCCAGCAGCCAAGTCCATACGGGGACTAGCGGTTACAATGAGCAGTTCTTC. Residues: CASSQVHTGTSGYNEQFF.

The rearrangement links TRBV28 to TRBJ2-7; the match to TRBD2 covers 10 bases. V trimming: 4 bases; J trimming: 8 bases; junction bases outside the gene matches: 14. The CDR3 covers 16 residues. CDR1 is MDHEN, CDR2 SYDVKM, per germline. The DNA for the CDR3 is TGTGCCAGCAGTTCCCCGTCCCTAGCGGGAGAAGTAAAGCAGTACGTC. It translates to CASSSPSLAGEVKQYV.

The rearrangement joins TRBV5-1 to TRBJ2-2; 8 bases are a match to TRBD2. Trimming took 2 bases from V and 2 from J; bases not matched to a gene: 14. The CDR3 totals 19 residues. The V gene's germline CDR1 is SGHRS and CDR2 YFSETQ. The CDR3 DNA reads TGCGCCAGCAGCTTAATCGGGCGGGAGGAACCCTATAACACCGGGGAGCTGTTTTTT. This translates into CASSLIGREEPYNTGELFF. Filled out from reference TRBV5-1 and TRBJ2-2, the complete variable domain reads KAGVTQTPRYLIKTRGQQVTLSCSPISGHRSVSWYQQTPGQGLQFLFEYFSETQRNKGNFPGRFSGRQFSNSRSEMNVSTLELGDSALYLCASSLIGREEPYNTGELFFGEGSRLTVL.

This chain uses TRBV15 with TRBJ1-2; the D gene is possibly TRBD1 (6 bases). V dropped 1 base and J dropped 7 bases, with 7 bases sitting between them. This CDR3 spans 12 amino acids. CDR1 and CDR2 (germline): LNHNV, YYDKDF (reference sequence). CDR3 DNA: TGTGCCACCAGCAGAGGAGGGGGTGGCTACACCTTC. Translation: CATSRGGGGYTF.

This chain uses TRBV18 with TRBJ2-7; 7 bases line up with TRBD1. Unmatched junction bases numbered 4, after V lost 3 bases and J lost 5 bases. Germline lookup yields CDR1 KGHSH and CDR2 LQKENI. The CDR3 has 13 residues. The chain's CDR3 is CASSPDRQHEQYF. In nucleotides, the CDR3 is TGTGCCAGCTCACCGGACAGGCAGCACGAGCAGTACTTC.

The CDR3 DNA is TGTGCCAGCAGCGAACAGGGAGCCGGGGAGCTGTTTTTT. Translation: CASSEQGAGELFF. The chain employs TRBV7-9 and TRBJ2-2, with a tentative D call TRBD1 (6 bases). Trimming took off 5 bases at V and 6 bases at J, with 10 bases between the two ends. The CDR3 consists of 13 residues. The germline V gene has CDR1 SEHNR and CDR2 FQNEAQ (reference sequence).

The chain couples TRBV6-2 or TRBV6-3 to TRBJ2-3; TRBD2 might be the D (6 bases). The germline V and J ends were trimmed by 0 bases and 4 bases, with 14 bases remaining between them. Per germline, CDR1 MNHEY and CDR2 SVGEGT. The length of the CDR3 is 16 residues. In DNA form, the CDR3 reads TGTGCCAGCAGTTACTCGGGGGGAGGAGGCCCAGATACGCAGTATTTT. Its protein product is CASSYSGGGGPDTQYF.

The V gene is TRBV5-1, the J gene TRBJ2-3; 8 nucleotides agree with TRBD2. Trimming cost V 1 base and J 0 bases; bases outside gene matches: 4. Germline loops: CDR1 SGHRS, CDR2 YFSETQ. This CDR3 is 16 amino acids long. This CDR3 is CASSLTPSGSTDTQYF. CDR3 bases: TGCGCCAGCAGCTTGACGCCTAGCGGGAGCACAGATACGCAGTATTTT.

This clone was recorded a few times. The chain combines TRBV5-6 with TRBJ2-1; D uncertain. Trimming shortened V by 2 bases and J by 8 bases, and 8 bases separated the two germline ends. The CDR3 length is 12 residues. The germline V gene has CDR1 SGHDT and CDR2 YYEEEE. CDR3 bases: TGTGCCAGCAGCTTATCTCGGTATGAGCAGTTCTTC. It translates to CASSLSRYEQFF.

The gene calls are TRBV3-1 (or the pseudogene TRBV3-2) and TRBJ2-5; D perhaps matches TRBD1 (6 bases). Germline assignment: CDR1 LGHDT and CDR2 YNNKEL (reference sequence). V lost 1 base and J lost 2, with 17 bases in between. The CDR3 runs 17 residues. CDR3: CASSQAGQGRGQETQYF. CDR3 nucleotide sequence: TGTGCCAGCAGCCAAGCGGGTCAGGGAAGGGGGCAAGAGACCCAGTACTTC.

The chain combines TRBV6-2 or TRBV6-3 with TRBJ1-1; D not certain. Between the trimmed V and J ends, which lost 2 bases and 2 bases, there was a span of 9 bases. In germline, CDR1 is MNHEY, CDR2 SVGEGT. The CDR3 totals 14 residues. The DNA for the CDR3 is TGTGCCAGCAGTTACCTTGCGGGTAACACTGAAGCTTTCTTT. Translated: CASSYLAGNTEAFF.

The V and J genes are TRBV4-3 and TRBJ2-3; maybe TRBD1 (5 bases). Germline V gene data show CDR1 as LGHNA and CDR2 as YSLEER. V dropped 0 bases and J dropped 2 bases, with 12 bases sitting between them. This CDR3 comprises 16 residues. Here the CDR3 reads CASSQDLGEITDTQYF. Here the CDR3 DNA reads TGCGCCAGCAGCCAAGATCTAGGGGAAATCACAGATACGCAGTATTTT.

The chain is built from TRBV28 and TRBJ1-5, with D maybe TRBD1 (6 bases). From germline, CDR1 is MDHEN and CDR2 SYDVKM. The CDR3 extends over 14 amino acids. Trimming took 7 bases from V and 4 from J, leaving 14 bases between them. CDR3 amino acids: CASTPPGANQPQHF. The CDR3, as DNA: TGTGCCAGCACCCCCCCAGGGGCGAATCAGCCCCAGCATTTT.

CDR3 amino acids: CASSLVAGRQETQYF. CDR3 coding DNA: TGTGCCAGCAGCTTAGTGGCAGGGCGCCAAGAGACCCAGTACTTC. The genes are TRBV7-2 and TRBJ2-5; TRBD1 might be the D (5 bases). Germline V gene lookup returns CDR1 SGHTA and CDR2 FQGNSA. This CDR3 is built from 15 residues. Trimming pared 1 base from V and 1 base from J, leaving 10 bases between.

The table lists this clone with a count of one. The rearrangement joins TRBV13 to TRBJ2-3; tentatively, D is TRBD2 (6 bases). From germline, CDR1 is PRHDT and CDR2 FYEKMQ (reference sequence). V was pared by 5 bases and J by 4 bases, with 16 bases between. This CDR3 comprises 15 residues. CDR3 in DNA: TGTGCCAGCAGCCTGAATGGCGGGGCCCCAGATACGCAGTATTTT. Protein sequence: CASSLNGGAPDTQYF.

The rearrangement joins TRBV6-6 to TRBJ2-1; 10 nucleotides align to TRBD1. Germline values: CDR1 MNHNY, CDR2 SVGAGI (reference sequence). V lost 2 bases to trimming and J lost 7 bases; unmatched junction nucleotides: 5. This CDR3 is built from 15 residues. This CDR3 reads CASSYPGQGNNEQFF. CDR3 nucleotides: TGTGCCAGCAGTTACCCGGGACAGGGGAATAATGAGCAGTTCTTC.

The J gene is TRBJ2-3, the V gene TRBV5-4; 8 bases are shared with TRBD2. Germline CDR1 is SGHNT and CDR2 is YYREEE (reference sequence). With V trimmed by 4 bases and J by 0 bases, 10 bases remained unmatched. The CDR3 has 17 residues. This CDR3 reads CASSPLSKRESTDTQYF. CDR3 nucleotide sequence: TGTGCCAGCAGCCCTTTGTCGAAGCGGGAGAGCACAGATACGCAGTATTTT.

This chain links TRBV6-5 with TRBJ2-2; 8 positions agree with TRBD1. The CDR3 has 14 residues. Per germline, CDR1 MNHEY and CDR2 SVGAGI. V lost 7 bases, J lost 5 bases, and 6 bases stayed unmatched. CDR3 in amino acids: CASKDRGWTGELFF. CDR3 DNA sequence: TGTGCCAGCAAAGACAGGGGTTGGACCGGGGAGCTGTTTTTT.

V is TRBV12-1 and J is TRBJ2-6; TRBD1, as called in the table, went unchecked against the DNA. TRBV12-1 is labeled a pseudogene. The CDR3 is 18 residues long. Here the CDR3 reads CASSSPRGNRSGANVLTF. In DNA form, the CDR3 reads TGTGCCAGCAGCTCTCCCAGGGGTAATCGCTCTGGGGCCAACGTCCTGACTTTC.

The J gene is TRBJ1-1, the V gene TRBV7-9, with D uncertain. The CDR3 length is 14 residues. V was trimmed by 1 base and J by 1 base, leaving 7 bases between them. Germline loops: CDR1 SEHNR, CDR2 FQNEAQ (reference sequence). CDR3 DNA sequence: TGTGCCAGCAGCTTAGTAGCTACGAACACTGAAGCTTTCTTT. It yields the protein CASSLVATNTEAFF.

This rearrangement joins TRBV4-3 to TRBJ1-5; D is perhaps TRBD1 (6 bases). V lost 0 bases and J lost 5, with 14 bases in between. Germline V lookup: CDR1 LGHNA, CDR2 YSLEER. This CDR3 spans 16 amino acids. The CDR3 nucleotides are TGCGCCAGCAGCCAAGATCCGTTCCCAGGGGATCAGCCCCAGCATTTT. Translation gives CASSQDPFPGDQPQHF.

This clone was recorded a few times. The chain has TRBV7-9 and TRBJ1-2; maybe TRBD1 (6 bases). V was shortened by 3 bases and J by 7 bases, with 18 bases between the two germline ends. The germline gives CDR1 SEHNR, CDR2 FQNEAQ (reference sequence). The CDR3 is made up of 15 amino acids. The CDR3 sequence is CASSFNRETSSGYTF. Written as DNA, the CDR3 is TGTGCCAGCAGCTTTAACAGGGAGACCTCCTCTGGCTACACCTTC.

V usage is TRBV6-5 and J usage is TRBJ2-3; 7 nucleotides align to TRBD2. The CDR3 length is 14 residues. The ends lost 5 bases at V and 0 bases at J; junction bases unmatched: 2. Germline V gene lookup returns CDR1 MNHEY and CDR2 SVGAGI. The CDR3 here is CASSPLASTDTQYF. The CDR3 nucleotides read TGTGCCAGCAGTCCACTAGCGAGCACAGATACGCAGTATTTT.